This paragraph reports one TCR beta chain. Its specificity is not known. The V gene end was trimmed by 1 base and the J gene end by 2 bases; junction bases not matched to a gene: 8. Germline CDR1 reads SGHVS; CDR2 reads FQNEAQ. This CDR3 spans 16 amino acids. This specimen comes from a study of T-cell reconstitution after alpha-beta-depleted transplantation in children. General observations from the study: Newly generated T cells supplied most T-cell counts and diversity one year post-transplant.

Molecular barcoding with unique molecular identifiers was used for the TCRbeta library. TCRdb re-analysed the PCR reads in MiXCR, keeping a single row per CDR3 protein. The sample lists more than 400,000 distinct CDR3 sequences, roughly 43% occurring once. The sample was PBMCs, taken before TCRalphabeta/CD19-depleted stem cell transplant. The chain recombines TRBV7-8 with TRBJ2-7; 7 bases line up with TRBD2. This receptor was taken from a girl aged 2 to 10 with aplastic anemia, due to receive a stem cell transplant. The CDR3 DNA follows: TGTGCCAGCAGCTTAGATCCGGCAGCGGGGCCCTACGAGCAGTACTTC. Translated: CASSLDPAAGPYEQYF.